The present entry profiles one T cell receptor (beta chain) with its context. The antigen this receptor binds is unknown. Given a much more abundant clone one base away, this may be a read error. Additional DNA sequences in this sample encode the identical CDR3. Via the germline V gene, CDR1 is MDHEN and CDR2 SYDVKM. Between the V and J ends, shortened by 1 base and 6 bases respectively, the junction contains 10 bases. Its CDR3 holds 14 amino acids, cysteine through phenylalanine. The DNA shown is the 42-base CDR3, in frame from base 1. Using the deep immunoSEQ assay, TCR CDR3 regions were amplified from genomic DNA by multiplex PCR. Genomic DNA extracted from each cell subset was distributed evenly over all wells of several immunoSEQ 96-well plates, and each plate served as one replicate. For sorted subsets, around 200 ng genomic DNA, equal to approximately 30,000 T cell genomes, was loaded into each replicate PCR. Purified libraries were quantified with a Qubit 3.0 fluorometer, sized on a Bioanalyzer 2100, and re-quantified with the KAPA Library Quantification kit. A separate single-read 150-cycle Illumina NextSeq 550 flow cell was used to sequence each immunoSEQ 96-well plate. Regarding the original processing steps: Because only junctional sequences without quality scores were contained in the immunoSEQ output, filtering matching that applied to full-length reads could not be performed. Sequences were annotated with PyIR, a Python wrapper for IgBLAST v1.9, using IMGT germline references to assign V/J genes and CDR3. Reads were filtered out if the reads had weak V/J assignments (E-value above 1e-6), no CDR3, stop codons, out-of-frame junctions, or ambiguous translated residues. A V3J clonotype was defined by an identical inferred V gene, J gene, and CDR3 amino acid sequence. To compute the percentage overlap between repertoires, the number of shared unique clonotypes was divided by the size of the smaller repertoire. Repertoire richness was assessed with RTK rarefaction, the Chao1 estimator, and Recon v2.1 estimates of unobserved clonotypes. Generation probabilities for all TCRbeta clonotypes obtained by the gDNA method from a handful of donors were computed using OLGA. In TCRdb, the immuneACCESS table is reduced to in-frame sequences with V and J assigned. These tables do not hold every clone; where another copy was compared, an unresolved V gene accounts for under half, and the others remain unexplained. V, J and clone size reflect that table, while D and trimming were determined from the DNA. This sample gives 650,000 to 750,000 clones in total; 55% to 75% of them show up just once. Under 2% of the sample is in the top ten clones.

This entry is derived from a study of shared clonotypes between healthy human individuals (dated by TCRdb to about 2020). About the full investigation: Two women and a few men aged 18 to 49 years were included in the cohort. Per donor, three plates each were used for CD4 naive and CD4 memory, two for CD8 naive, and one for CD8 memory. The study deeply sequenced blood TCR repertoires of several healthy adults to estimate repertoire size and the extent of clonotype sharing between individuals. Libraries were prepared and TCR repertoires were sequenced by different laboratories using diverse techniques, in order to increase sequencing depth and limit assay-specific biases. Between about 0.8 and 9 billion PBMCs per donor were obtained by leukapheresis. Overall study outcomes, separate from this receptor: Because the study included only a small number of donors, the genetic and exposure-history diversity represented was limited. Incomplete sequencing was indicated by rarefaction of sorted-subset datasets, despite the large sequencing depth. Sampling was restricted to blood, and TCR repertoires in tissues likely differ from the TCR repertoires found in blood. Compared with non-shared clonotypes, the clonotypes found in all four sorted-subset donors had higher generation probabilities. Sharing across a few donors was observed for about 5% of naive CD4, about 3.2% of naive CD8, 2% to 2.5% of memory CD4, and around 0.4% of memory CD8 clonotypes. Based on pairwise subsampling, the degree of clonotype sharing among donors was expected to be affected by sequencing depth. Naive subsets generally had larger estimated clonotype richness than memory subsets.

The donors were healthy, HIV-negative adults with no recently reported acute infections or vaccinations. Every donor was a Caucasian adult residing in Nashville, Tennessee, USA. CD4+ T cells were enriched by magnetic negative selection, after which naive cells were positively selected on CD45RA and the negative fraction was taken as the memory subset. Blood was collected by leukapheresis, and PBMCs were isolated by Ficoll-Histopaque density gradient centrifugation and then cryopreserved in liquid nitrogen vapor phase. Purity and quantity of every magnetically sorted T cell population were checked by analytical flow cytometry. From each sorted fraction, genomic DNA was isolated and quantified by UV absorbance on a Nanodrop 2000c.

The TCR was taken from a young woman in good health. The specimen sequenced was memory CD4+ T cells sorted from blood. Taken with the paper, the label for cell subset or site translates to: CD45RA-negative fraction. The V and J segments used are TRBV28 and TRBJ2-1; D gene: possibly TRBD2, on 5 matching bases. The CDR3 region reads CASSLYLAPNEQFF. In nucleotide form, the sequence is TGTGCCAGCAGTTTATACCTAGCCCCCAATGAGCAGTTCTTC.